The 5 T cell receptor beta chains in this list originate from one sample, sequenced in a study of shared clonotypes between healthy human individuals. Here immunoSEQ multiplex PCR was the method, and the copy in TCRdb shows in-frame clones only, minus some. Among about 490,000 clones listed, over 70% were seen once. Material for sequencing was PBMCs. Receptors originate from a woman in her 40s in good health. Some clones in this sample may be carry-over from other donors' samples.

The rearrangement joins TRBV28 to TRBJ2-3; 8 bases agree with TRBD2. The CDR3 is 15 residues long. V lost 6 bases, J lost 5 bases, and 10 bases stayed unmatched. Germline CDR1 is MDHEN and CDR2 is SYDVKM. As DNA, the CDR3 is TGTGCCAGCAGCCCGGGGGGGGCGGGCGGAGATACGCAGTATTTT. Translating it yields CASSPGGAGGDTQYF.

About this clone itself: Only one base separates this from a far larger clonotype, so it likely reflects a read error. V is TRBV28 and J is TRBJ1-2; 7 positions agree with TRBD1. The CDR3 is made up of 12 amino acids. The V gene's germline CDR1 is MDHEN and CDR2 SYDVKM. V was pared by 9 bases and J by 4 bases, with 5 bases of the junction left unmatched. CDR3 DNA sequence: TGTGCCAGTCAGGGGGTGGTCTATGGCTACACCTTC. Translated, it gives CASQGVVYGYTF.

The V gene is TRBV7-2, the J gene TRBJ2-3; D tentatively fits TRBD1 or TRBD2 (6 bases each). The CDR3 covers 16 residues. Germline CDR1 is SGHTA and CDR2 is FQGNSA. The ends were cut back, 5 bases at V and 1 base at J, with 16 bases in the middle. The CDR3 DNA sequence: TGTGCCAGCAGCCCGCAGGGCGGGACACGCACAGATACGCAGTATTTT. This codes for CASSPQGGTRTDTQYF.

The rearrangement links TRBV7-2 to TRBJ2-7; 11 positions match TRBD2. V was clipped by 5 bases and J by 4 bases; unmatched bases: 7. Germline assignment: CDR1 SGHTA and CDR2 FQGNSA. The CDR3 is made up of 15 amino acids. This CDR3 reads CASSPQVAGGYEQYF. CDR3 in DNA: TGTGCCAGCAGCCCTCAGGTAGCGGGAGGGTACGAGCAGTACTTC.

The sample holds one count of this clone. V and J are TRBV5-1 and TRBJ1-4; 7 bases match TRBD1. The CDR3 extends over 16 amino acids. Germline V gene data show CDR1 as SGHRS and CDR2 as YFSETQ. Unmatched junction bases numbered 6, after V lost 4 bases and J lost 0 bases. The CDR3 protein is CASSTTGPATNEKLFF. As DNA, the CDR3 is TGCGCCAGCAGCACGACAGGGCCTGCAACTAATGAAAAACTGTTTTTT.